The subject of this entry is one T cell receptor (beta chain). Its antigen is currently unknown. The PCR ran on 60 Vbeta and 13 Jbeta primers. Assay: immunoSEQ multiplex PCR; the TCRdb copy retains only in-frame clones and omits some. The sample includes under 100,000 clones, roughly 58% of them seen just once. The V gene's germline CDR1 is GTSNPN and CDR2 SVGIG (reference sequence). Trimming took off 3 bases at V and 2 bases at J, with 11 bases between the two ends. The CDR3 has 13 amino acids. The sample belongs to a study of cytomegalovirus exposure and HLA in healthy donors. Whole-study results and caveats: On later analysis, the bulk of CMV-associated TCR beta chains appeared to be HLA-restricted.

This TCR derives from a woman aged 25 to 39 in good health and CMV-seropositive. Specimen: PBMCs. V usage is TRBV30 and J usage is TRBJ2-7; unclear D gene. The CDR3 reads CAWSSIGAYEQYF. CDR3 in DNA: TGTGCCTGGAGCTCGATAGGAGCCTACGAGCAGTACTTC.